Each of the 8 T cell receptor beta chains below was sequenced from the same sample in a study of blood T cell repertoires in COVID-19. This table comes from immunoSEQ multiplex PCR, and its TCRdb copy is limited to in-frame clones, with some not included. Altogether 140,000 to 150,000 clones are present, roughly four fifths being singletons, with the ten largest covering approximately 8.4%. Input material: peripheral blood. The receptors here all came from a human donor with acute or convalescent COVID-19. The donor label of this sample is uncertain.

This chain uses TRBV14 with TRBJ1-3; D is undetermined. Germline lookup yields CDR1 SGHDN and CDR2 FVKESK. The V gene lost 1 base and the J gene lost 8 bases, with 6 bases spanning the gap. CDR3 length: 12 residues. CDR3 nucleotide sequence: TGTGCCAGCAGCCAAGTAGGAGACACCATATATTTT. Its translation: CASSQVGDTIYF.

This chain connects TRBV15 to TRBJ1-4; TRBD1 aligns across 8 bases. With V trimmed by 3 bases and J by 8 bases, 5 bases remained unmatched. CDR3 length: 14 residues. The germline V gene has CDR1 LNHNV and CDR2 YYDKDF (reference sequence). Here the CDR3 reads CATSSRGRGEKLFF. In nucleotides, the CDR3 is TGTGCCACCAGCAGCAGGGGGCGGGGAGAAAAACTGTTTTTT.

This chain connects TRBV6-5 to TRBJ1-5, with D hard to call. V lost 5 bases and J lost 3, with 11 bases in between. CDR1 and CDR2 from the germline V gene are MNHEY and SVGAGI. This CDR3 region has 14 residues. Here the CDR3 reads CASSIGRANQPQHF. CDR3 nucleotide sequence: TGTGCCAGCAGTATAGGGAGGGCCAATCAGCCCCAGCATTTT.

The chain uses TRBV4-1 and TRBJ1-5; D is ambiguous. Germline CDR1 reads MGHRA; CDR2 reads YSYEKL. The CDR3 contains 15 residues. V lost 1 base to trimming and J lost 0 bases, with 7 bases between them. CDR3 amino acids: CASSQGPYSNQPQHF. The CDR3 nucleotides read TGCGCCAGCAGCCAAGGGCCGTATAGCAATCAGCCCCAGCATTTT.

The J gene is TRBJ1-2, the V gene TRBV7-9, with no clear D. The CDR3 consists of 14 residues. Trimming shortened V by 1 base and J by 4 bases, and 10 bases separated the two germline ends. Germline V CDR1 and CDR2: SEHNR, FQNEAQ (reference sequence). The CDR3 is CASSLDAVFYGYTF. The CDR3 DNA reads as TGTGCCAGCAGCTTAGATGCAGTCTTCTATGGCTACACCTTC.

This chain uses TRBV7-6 with TRBJ2-3; no clear D. Germline CDR1 and CDR2: SGHVS and FNYEAQ. The ends were cut back, 2 bases at V and 2 bases at J, with 14 bases in the middle. The CDR3 length is 16 residues. CDR3 coding DNA: TGTGCCAGCAGCTTATCGGTTTCGTCTTACACAGATACGCAGTATTTT. Protein: CASSLSVSSYTDTQYF. The complete variable domain, with remaining parts taken from reference TRBV7-6 and TRBJ2-3, reads GAGVSQSPRYKVTKRGQDVALRCDPISGHVSLYWYRQALGQGPEFLTYFNYEAQQDKSGLPNDRFSAERPEGSISTLTIQRTEQRDSAMYRCASSLSVSSYTDTQYFGPGTRLTVL.

The CDR3 here is CASSAKTGGDEKLFF. In DNA, the CDR3 is TGCGCCAGCAGCGCTAAGACAGGGGGAGATGAAAAACTGTTTTTT. This chain links TRBV5-1 with TRBJ1-4, with 9 bases aligning to TRBD1. From germline, CDR1 is SGHRS and CDR2 YFSETQ. The V segment lost 4 bases and the J segment 6 bases; nucleotides outside the gene matches: 7. This CDR3 spans 15 amino acids.

This clone appeared a single time. This chain links TRBV3-1 (or the pseudogene TRBV3-2) with TRBJ2-1; D perhaps matches TRBD1 (5 bases). The CDR3 contains 15 residues. Deletions cut 0 bases from V and 6 bases from J, with 12 bases between. Germline V gene lookup returns CDR1 LGHDT and CDR2 YNNKEL (reference sequence). The CDR3 protein is CASSQDLGAGNEQFF. Here the CDR3 DNA reads TGTGCCAGCAGCCAAGATTTAGGGGCAGGCAATGAGCAGTTCTTC.